This TCR beta chain was identified in a study of PD-L1 blockade in urothelial cancer. The overall study: Blood analyses occurred 3 weeks (second dose) and 6 weeks post treatment start. T cells numbered a median of roughly 150,000 in the blood samples.

With 6 bases clipped from V and 9 bases from J, the junction kept 6 bases outside the gene matches. CDR3 length: 13 residues. CDR1 is MNHNS and CDR2 is SASEGT in the germline V gene. The time point here: pretreatment peripheral blood. Method: immunoSEQ multiplex PCR; TCRdb's copy keeps in-frame clones and lacks some. The sample lists around 50,000 clones, roughly 80% occurring once. The clonotype was recovered from a man in his forties or fifties with urothelial cancer. V usage is TRBV6-1 and J usage is TRBJ1-5, with 9 bases aligning to TRBD1. The input for sequencing was PBMCs, taken around atezolizumab (anti-PD-L1) treatment. The chain's CDR3 is CASSGTGSSPQHF. CDR3 DNA sequence: TGTGCCAGCAGCGGGACAGGGTCCTCGCCCCAGCATTTT.